What follows are 24 T cell receptor beta chains derived from one specimen sequenced in a study of tumour-infiltrating T cells in Burkitt lymphoma. The assay was immunoSEQ multiplex PCR, and TCRdb's table has in-frame clones only and misses some. The table includes roughly 9,200 clones, approximately 65% detected once. The sequencing input was tumor tissue. These receptors were taken from a human donor with diffuse large B-cell lymphoma.

This clone is large. V usage is TRBV19 and J usage is TRBJ1-3; D unresolved. The CDR3 totals 15 residues. V lost 5 bases and J lost 0, with 11 bases in between. Germline values: CDR1 LNHDA, CDR2 SQIVND (reference sequence). CDR3 amino acids: CASSFGVGSGNTIYF. CDR3 DNA: TGTGCCAGTAGTTTCGGTGTCGGCTCTGGAAACACCATATATTTT.

This clone came up a few times. The genes are TRBV6-5 and TRBJ1-1, with 7 bases identical to TRBD1. The germline V gene has CDR1 MNHEY and CDR2 SVGAGI. The CDR3 totals 14 residues. Trimming at V came to 2 bases and at J to 1 base, leaving 1 base not matched to a gene. CDR3 in DNA: TGTGCCAGCAGTTACAGGACAGGGAACACTGAAGCTTTCTTT. Translation: CASSYRTGNTEAFF.

V gene TRBV19 combines with J gene TRBJ1-5, with 8 nucleotides matching TRBD1. Germline V gene lookup returns CDR1 LNHDA and CDR2 SQIVND (reference sequence). CDR3 size: 13 residues. The V segment lost 6 bases and the J segment 7 bases; nucleotides outside the gene matches: 5. Here the CDR3 reads CASSGTGRQPQHF. As DNA, the CDR3 is TGTGCCAGTAGCGGGACAGGACGCCAGCCCCAGCATTTT.

This chain links TRBV10-3 with TRBJ1-5; maybe TRBD1 (6 bases). Germline V gene data show CDR1 as ENHRY and CDR2 as SYGVKD. This CDR3 has 15 residues. The ends were cut back, 6 bases at V and 6 bases at J, with 18 bases in the middle. The CDR3 nucleotides read TGTGCCATCAGCCAGACAAGGGGGGCATCTCAGCCCCAGCATTTT. This gives the protein CAISQTRGASQPQHF.

CDR3 sequence (DNA): TGTGCCAGCAGCGCTCCGGGACAGGGGTACTATGGCTACACCTTC. Translation gives CASSAPGQGYYGYTF. The J gene is TRBJ1-2, the V gene TRBV7-2, with 10 bases aligning to TRBD1. Germline V gives CDR1 SGHTA, CDR2 FQGNSA. This CDR3 region has 15 residues. With 5 bases clipped from V and 3 bases from J, the junction kept 6 bases outside the gene matches. Using reference TRBV7-2 and TRBJ1-2 for the parts outside the CDR3, the full variable domain is GAGVSQSPSNKVTEKGKDVELRCDPISGHTALYWYRQSLGQGLEFLIYFQGNSAPDKSGLPSDRFSAERTGGSVSTLTIQRTQQEDSAVYLCASSAPGQGYYGYTFGSGTRLTVV.

This clone was detected only a few times. The V gene is TRBV6-1, the J gene TRBJ2-7; D is unresolved. Germline CDR1 and CDR2: MNHNS and SASEGT. The V end was cut by 2 bases, the J end by 3 bases, with 11 bases between. The CDR3 has 14 amino acids. In DNA form, the CDR3 reads TGTGCCAGCAGTGAAATCGGCACCAACTACGAGCAGTACTTC. It encodes CASSEIGTNYEQYF.

This clone was found a few times. V gene TRBV11-2 combines with J gene TRBJ2-6; D call uncertain. The CDR3 loop spans 14 amino acids. Trimming cost V 1 base and J 2 bases, with 3 bases left between them. Germline V gene data show CDR1 as SGHAT and CDR2 as FQNNGV. CDR3 in DNA: TGTGCCAGCAGCTTAGGGACTGGGGCCAACGTCCTGACTTTC. It yields the protein CASSLGTGANVLTF.

The chain is built from TRBV5-1 and TRBJ2-5; tentatively, D is TRBD2 (5 bases). In germline, CDR1 is SGHRS, CDR2 YFSETQ. The CDR3 has 13 amino acids. Trimming left V 2 bases short and J 7 bases short, with 12 bases between. The CDR3 sequence is CASSFSTAGTQYF. CDR3 nucleotides: TGCGCCAGCAGCTTTTCCACTGCGGGGACCCAGTACTTC.

This clone is medium-sized in the sample. The genes are TRBV30 and TRBJ2-1; D is unclear. V lost 5 bases and J lost 3, with 5 bases in between. The germline V gene encodes CDR1 GTSNPN and CDR2 SVGIG (reference sequence). The CDR3 contains 11 residues. CDR3 coding DNA: TGTGCCTGGGTGGACTACAATGAGCAGTTCTTC. It codes for CAWVDYNEQFF.

The genes are TRBV30 and TRBJ1-2, with no clear D. The germline V gene has CDR1 GTSNPN and CDR2 SVGIG (reference sequence). V gave up 6 bases and J gave up 6 bases, with 8 bases separating them. The CDR3 length is 10 residues. In nucleotides, the CDR3 is TGTGCCTGCCCAATCAATGGCTACACCTTC. Translating gives CACPINGYTF.

The chain recombines TRBV2 with TRBJ1-2, with D uncertain. V was cut by 4 bases and J by 6 bases, with 12 bases left in between. In germline, CDR1 is SNHLY, CDR2 FYNNEI. The CDR3 is 13 residues long. The CDR3 sequence: CASSVRPRNGYTF. Written as DNA, the CDR3 is TGTGCCAGCAGTGTGCGCCCGAGGAATGGCTACACCTTC.

The CDR3 region has the DNA TGCGCCAGCAGCTTGCAGACCGGGGCCTACAATGAGCAGTTCTTC. Translating gives CASSLQTGAYNEQFF. The rearrangement joins TRBV5-1 to TRBJ2-1; a weak D match, TRBD2 (5 bases). Trimming left V 1 base short and J 2 bases short, with 10 bases between. This CDR3 is 15 amino acids long. The V gene's germline CDR1 is SGHRS and CDR2 YFSETQ.

In this sample, this clone turned up once. As DNA, the CDR3 is TGTGCCAGCAGTTCATACAGAGGAAGCACAGATACGCAGTATTTT. It translates to CASSSYRGSTDTQYF. The rearrangement joins TRBV6-1 to TRBJ2-3; D not resolved. Trimming pared 5 bases from V and 0 bases from J, leaving 12 bases between. The length of the CDR3 is 15 residues. Per germline, CDR1 MNHNS and CDR2 SASEGT.

The chain joins TRBV30 to TRBJ2-7; perhaps TRBD2 as D (5 bases). V was shortened by 2 bases and J by 7 bases, with 12 bases between the two germline ends. The CDR3 totals 12 residues. Germline V lookup: CDR1 GTSNPN, CDR2 SVGIG (reference sequence). The CDR3 DNA follows: TGTGCCTGGAGTCGGAGGTCCCTTGAGCAGTACTTC. Translation: CAWSRRSLEQYF.

V usage is TRBV19 and J usage is TRBJ2-4; D unclear. Per germline, CDR1 LNHDA and CDR2 SQIVND (reference sequence). Between the trimmed V and J ends, which lost 7 bases and 15 bases, there was a span of 16 bases. The CDR3 is 11 amino acids. The CDR3 here is CASNGLGSRYF. CDR3 bases: TGTGCCAGTAACGGCCTCGGGTCAAGGTACTTC. The whole variable domain, filled in from reference TRBV19 and TRBJ2-4, reads DGGITQSPKYLFRKEGQNVTLSCEQNLNHDAMYWYRQDPGQGLRLIYYSQIVNDFQKGDIAEGYSVSREKKESFPLTVTSAQKNPTAFYLCASNGLGSRYFGAGTRLSVL.

This chain joins TRBV28 and TRBJ2-7; no clear D. The V end lost 2 bases, the J end lost 1 base, and 6 bases lay between the germline ends. Germline CDR1 is MDHEN and CDR2 is SYDVKM. CDR3 size: 13 residues. CDR3: CASSLGPSYEQYF. CDR3 sequence (DNA): TGTGCCAGCAGTTTAGGTCCATCCTACGAGCAGTACTTC. Supplemented by reference TRBV28 and TRBJ2-7, the full variable domain reads DVKVTQSSRYLVKRTGEKVFLECVQDMDHENMFWYRQDPGLGLRLIYFSYDVKMKEKGDIPEGYSVSREKKERFSLILESASTNQTSMYLCASSLGPSYEQYFGPGTRLTVT.

This sequence joins TRBV2 and TRBJ1-2, with D possibly being TRBD1 (6 bases). Germline V gives CDR1 SNHLY, CDR2 FYNNEI. Trimming pared 9 bases from V and 4 bases from J, leaving 15 bases between. The CDR3 extends over 13 amino acids. The CDR3 DNA is TGTGCCAGTTTTAGTCTGGACAGCTATGGCTACACCTTC. Protein sequence: CASFSLDSYGYTF.

Here the CDR3 DNA reads TGCGCCAGCAGCTTGAGAGGGTTCGAGCAGTACTTC. Amino acids: CASSLRGFEQYF. The chain is built from TRBV5-1 and TRBJ2-7; possibly TRBD2 for D (5 bases). V gave up 1 base and J gave up 6 bases, with 8 bases separating them. The CDR3 covers 12 residues. Germline CDR1 and CDR2: SGHRS and YFSETQ.

The chain carries TRBV6-5 and TRBJ1-1, with D uncertain. Germline V gene lookup returns CDR1 MNHEY and CDR2 SVGAGI. This CDR3 has 14 amino acids. Between the trimmed V and J ends, which lost 0 bases and 1 base, there was a span of 6 bases. As DNA, the CDR3 is TGTGCCAGCAGTTACTCGACTCCGAACACTGAAGCTTTCTTT. As protein: CASSYSTPNTEAFF.

This clone was recorded once. In DNA form, the CDR3 reads TGTGCCTGGACTTACGGGAGGGATGGCTACACCTTC. Translation gives CAWTYGRDGYTF. The V gene is TRBV30, the J gene TRBJ1-2; D not resolved. The CDR3 totals 12 residues. The germline CDR1 and CDR2 sequences are GTSNPN and SVGIG (reference sequence). Between the trimmed V and J ends, which lost 4 bases and 6 bases, there was a span of 12 bases.

This clone occurred a few times. The chain combines TRBV9 with TRBJ1-3; D uncertain. This CDR3 region has 16 residues. The V gene's germline CDR1 is SGDLS and CDR2 YYNGEE. The germline V and J ends were trimmed by 4 bases and 0 bases, with 14 bases remaining between them. The CDR3 DNA is TGTGCCAGCAGCCCCCCCCCTGGCAGCTCTGGAAACACCATATATTTT. Its protein product is CASSPPPGSSGNTIYF.

This chain links TRBV4-1 with TRBJ2-5; D remains ambiguous. Germline V CDR1 and CDR2: MGHRA, YSYEKL. V was cut by 1 base and J by 2 bases, with 14 bases left in between. The CDR3 is made up of 16 amino acids. As DNA, the CDR3 is TGCGCCAGCAGCCAAGGTGCTAGGCCGACTCAAGAGACCCAGTACTTC. It yields the protein CASSQGARPTQETQYF.

The chain uses TRBV7-9 and TRBJ1-1; the D gene is possibly TRBD1 (5 bases). This CDR3 contains 14 residues. V shed 2 bases and J shed 1 base, with 8 bases lying between them. The germline V gene has CDR1 SEHNR and CDR2 FQNEAQ (reference sequence). CDR3: CASSLPRANTEAFF. In nucleotides, the CDR3 is TGTGCCAGCAGCTTACCCAGGGCGAACACTGAAGCTTTCTTT.

The rearrangement uses TRBV5-6 and TRBJ2-7, with 7 bases lining up with TRBD1. Germline V gene sequence: CDR1 SGHDT, CDR2 YYEEEE. The ends lost 1 base at V and 4 bases at J; junction bases unmatched: 5. The CDR3 consists of 14 residues. For the CDR3, the DNA is TGTGCCAGCAGCTTGCAAGGGGGCAGATACGAGCAGTACTTC. This codes for CASSLQGGRYEQYF.